These T cell receptor beta chains were read from a single sample in a study of blood T cell repertoires in COVID-19. Produced via immunoSEQ multiplex PCR; TCRdb's table is partial and in-frame only. This sample has under 300,000 clones, with 70% to 90% found just once. What was sequenced was peripheral blood. These receptors were obtained from a woman in her twenties or thirties with active or convalescent COVID-19. CDR3s include the opening cysteine and the closing phenylalanine or tryptophan. D genes are given only for firm matches. Size is omitted from some rows. Given values are once, few, many or a class for expanded clones.

TRBD1,TRBV23-1,-,TRBJ2-7,TGCGCCAGCAGTCAATCGTACAGGGGGGAAGAGCAGTACTTC,CASSQSYRGEEQYF
-,TRBV11-2,-,TRBJ1-2,TGTGCCAGCAGCCCCGCGGTCTCTGACTTCCATGGCTACACCTTC,CASSPAVSDFHGYTF
TRBD1,TRBV10-2,-,TRBJ1-5,TGCGCCACCCAAAGCCCCCAGGGGGTCCGCAACAATCAGCCCCAGCATTTT,CATQSPQGVRNNQPQHF
-,TRBV7-3,-,TRBJ2-1,TGTGCCAGCAGCTCATTGTCCGGGGCGGGGGCGAACAATGAGCAGTTCTTC,CASSSLSGAGANNEQFF
-,TRBV27,-,TRBJ2-7,TGTGCCAGCAGTTTGATGTCAGGGTCCTATGACGAGCAGTACTTC,CASSLMSGSYDEQYF
TRBD1,TRBV10-2,-,TRBJ1-3,TGCGCCAGCAGCTCGGGACAGGGAAACACCATATATTTT,CASSSGQGNTIYF
TRBD2,TRBV9,-,TRBJ2-5,TGTGCCAGCAGCCCCATAGCGGGGGCGGGGGAGACCCAGTACTTC,CASSPIAGAGETQYF
TRBD1,TRBV6-6,-,TRBJ1-2,TGTGCCACAGGGGGCCCTACCTATGGCTACACCTTC,CATGGPTYGYTF
-,TRBV7-9,-,TRBJ1-1,TGTGCCAGCAGCTTAGCATGGGCAGACACTGAAGCTTTCTTT,CASSLAWADTEAFF
TRBD1,TRBV9,-,TRBJ1-2,TGTGCCAGCAGCGTGGGGACAGCCTATGGCTACACCTTC,CASSVGTAYGYTF
-,TRBV30,-,TRBJ2-5,TGTGCCTGGAAATGGGCCTGGGTAGAGACCCAGTACTTC,CAWKWAWVETQYF
TRBD1,TRBV7-2,-,TRBJ2-7,TGTGCCAGCAGCTTCCGGGACAGAACCTACGAGCAGTACTTC,CASSFRDRTYEQYF
TRBD2,TRBV5-4,-,TRBJ2-1,TGTGCCAGCAGCCTCCGGGGGGGCCCCAATGAGCAGTTCTTC,CASSLRGGPNEQFF
-,TRBV5-1,-,TRBJ1-1,TGCGCCAGCAGCGCTGACAGGAGTCGAGCTTTCTTT,CASSADRSRAFF
-,TRBV2,-,TRBJ2-1,TGTGCCAGCAGCTATTCGTCTAATGAGCAGTTCTTC,CASSYSSNEQFF
-,TRBV10-3,-,TRBJ1-1,TGTGCCATCAGTGAGTCGGGTGGGGCGAACACTGAAGCTTTCTTT,CAISESGGANTEAFF
-,TRBV6-4,few,TRBJ2-3,TGTGCCAGCAGTGACGGAGGGGGCGCAGATACGCAGTATTTT,CASSDGGGADTQYF
TRBD2,TRBV3-1/TRBV3-2,-,TRBJ2-1,TGTGCCAGCAGCCGACCCTCTAGCGGGGGGTTTTACAATGAGCAGTTCTTC,CASSRPSSGGFYNEQFF
-,TRBV11-3,-,TRBJ2-2,TGTGCCAGCAGCTTTTCGGGTAACACCGGGGAGCTGTTTTTT,CASSFSGNTGELFF
-,TRBV6-6,-,TRBJ2-7,TGTGCCAGCAGGCCCGCTACCTACGAGCAGTACTTC,CASRPATYEQYF
-,TRBV24-1,-,TRBJ2-1,TGTGCCACCAGTTGGGGGCAGGAGCAGTTCTTC,CATSWGQEQFF
-,TRBV9,-,TRBJ2-1,TGTGCCAGCAGCGTAGTCGTAAGAGGCTCCTACAATGAGCAGTTCTTC,CASSVVVRGSYNEQFF
-,TRBV6-4,-,TRBJ2-1,TGTGCCACCCCGAGGAAGGGGGTAGGCCGATATGAGCAGTTCTTC,CATPRKGVGRYEQFF
-,TRBV6-1,-,TRBJ1-2,TGTGCCAGCAGTGAAGCGTTTCTCCCCCAGGGCCAGGCAATCAAGAACTATGGCTACACCTTC,CASSEAFLPQGQAIKNYGYTF
-,TRBV24-1,-,TRBJ2-3,TGTGCCACCAGTGACGGGGACATCGGCCCAGATACGCAGTATTTT,CATSDGDIGPDTQYF
-,TRBV30,once,TRBJ1-3,TGTGCCTTCGCTCCCGGGACTTCCTTCTCTGGAAACACCATATATTTT,CAFAPGTSFSGNTIYF
-,TRBV28,-,TRBJ1-4,TGTGCCAGCAGTTCCCCCCCGAGTGAAAAACTGTTTTTT,CASSSPPSEKLFF
TRBD2,TRBV3-1/TRBV3-2,-,TRBJ2-1,TGTGCCAGCAGCCTACTAGCGGAGCAGTTCTTC,CASSLLAEQFF
TRBD1,TRBV5-5,-,TRBJ2-1,TGTGCCAGCAGCTTGGGGACAGGGTCCTACAATGAGCAGTTCTTC,CASSLGTGSYNEQFF
-,TRBV29-1,-,TRBJ1-1,TGCAGCGTGGCCAGGCAGGCGAACACTGAAGCTTTCTTT,CSVARQANTEAFF
TRBD2,TRBV5-1,-,TRBJ2-5,TGCGCCAGCAGCCCCGGGACTAGCGGGGGGGCCCAAGAGACCCAGTACTTC,CASSPGTSGGAQETQYF
-,TRBV5-6,once,TRBJ2-5,TGTGCCAGCAGCTTGTCGGGGGGCGCGACCCAGTACTTC,CASSLSGGATQYF
-,TRBV5-5,-,TRBJ1-5,TGTGCCAGCAGCTTGGGGGCAGGGGCTCTTTATAGCAATCAGCCCCAGCATTTT,CASSLGAGALYSNQPQHF
TRBD1,TRBV7-3,once,TRBJ2-1,TGTGCCAGCAGACCCGCGGGACAGGGGGCTTTGGGGGAGCAGTTCTTC,CASRPAGQGALGEQFF
TRBD2,TRBV6-1,-,TRBJ2-1,TGTGCCAGCAGTGACCAGGGAGGGGAGCAGTTCTTC,CASSDQGGEQFF